This T cell receptor (beta chain) emerged from a study of CD8 T cells in Susac syndrome (dated by TCRdb to the late 2010s). Study-level background: Repertoire sequencing was used to test whether CD8+ T cell activation and differentiation in Susac syndrome was antigen driven. The study compared CD8+ T cell repertoire clonality among over 9 healthy donors, some 14 Susac syndrome patients and about 16 multiple sclerosis patients.

Paper-wide results and their limitations: The TCR sequencing and HLA analysis was acknowledged to have included a relatively small number of individuals.

High-throughput TCR beta sequencing profiled peripheral blood CD8+ and CD4+ T cells from healthy donors, Susac syndrome patients and multiple sclerosis patients. The multiple sclerosis controls were treatment-naive patients whose relapsing-remitting disease, either stable or active, fulfilled the revised McDonald criteria. Bulk CD8+ and CD4+ T cells were purified by magnetic negative isolation, while CD8+ TEMRA cells were enriched using FACS. Blood was drawn into EDTA tubes, processed within 24 hours, and PBMCs were isolated by density gradient centrifugation. PBMCs intended for TCR sequencing were cryopreserved in liquid nitrogen and were subsequently thawed in a 37 degrees C water bath. Purity of sorted or isolated CD4+, CD8+ and CD8+ TEMRA cells was at least 90%. RNA was extracted with the RNeasy kit and roughly 0.45 to 1 ug was reverse transcribed using random hexamers. TCR beta CDR3 regions were amplified with the immunoSEQ multiplex PCR assay covering 54 Vbeta and 13 Jbeta segments. PCR amplification bias was corrected by using a synthetic template baseline for primer optimization and computational correction. For the original study's pipeline: Reads were annotated to V, D and J genes according to IMGT and were analyzed with immunoSEQ Analyzer, with only productive sequences retained. To calculate clonality, Shannon entropy was normalized by log2 of the number of productive unique sequences and then subtracted from one. For each patient and control, public and private clones were evaluated within the 100 most prevalent clones. Susac-specific clones were defined as absent from healthy and MS cohorts, about 1,000 published viral clones and other ImmuneACCESS disease sequences. The public reads were reanalyzed by TCRdb: fastp trimming at Q25, MiXCR alignment, in-frame beta chains only. Every entry covers one CDR3 protein and lists the most common genes and DNA from its rows. TCRdb, not the authors, supplied the V and J calls. The sample has some 300,000 distinct CDR3 sequences on record, about 91% of them singletons. The top ten clones comprise 0.18% of the sample.

In regard to this clonotype: The clone's antigen remains unknown. No per-base quality is available; no much larger clone lies one base away.

Reading from cysteine to phenylalanine, the CDR3 counts 12 amino acids. Only CDR3 DNA is held: 36 bases, read in frame from base 1. The V end loses 5 bases and the J end loses 6 bases, and a stretch of 10 bases separates them. Per the germline V gene (reference sequence), LNHDA is the CDR1 and SQIVND is the CDR2. This chain joins TRBV19 to TRBJ1-1; the D region possibly corresponds to TRBD1 (5 bases align). The sample consisted of CD8+ T cells from PBMCs. The sequence derives from a human donor with multiple sclerosis. The CDR3 protein sequence reads: CASSSGAAEAFF. DNA sequence: TGTGCCAGTAGTTCCGGGGCAGCTGAAGCTTTCTTT.